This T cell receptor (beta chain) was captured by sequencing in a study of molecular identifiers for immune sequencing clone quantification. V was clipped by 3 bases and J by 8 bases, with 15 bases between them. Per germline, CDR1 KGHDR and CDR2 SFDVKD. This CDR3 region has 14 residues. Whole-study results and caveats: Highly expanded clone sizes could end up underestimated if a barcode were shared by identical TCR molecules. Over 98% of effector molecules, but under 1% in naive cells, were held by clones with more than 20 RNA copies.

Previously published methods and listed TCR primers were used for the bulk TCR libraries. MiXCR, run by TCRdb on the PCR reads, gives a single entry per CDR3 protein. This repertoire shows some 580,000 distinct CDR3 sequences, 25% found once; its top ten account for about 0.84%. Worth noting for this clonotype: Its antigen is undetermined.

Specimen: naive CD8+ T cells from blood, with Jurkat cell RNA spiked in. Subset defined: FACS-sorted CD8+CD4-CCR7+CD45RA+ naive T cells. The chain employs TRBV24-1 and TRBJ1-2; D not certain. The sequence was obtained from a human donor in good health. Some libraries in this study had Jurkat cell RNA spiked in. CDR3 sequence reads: CATSDLSGPEGYTF. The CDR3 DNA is TGTGCCACCAGTGATCTCTCCGGACCAGAAGGCTACACCTTC.